This T cell receptor (beta chain) was documented in a study of vaccination effects on CD4 cells after COVID-19. Study-wide context: Antigen-specific CD4+ T cells were expanded with viral peptide pools in the ViraFEST assay before sequencing.

CD4+ T cells were isolated after around ten days of culture. This clone was seen a single time. The antigen is unknown. Assay: immunoSEQ multiplex PCR; the TCRdb copy retains only in-frame clones and omits some. Of tens of thousands of clones detected, 65% to 70% appear once; the ten largest clones hold 4% to 5%. The CDR3 sequence is 13 residues long. The V end was cut by 3 bases, the J end by 7 bases, with 10 bases between. The clonotype comes from a human donor who received a COVID-19 vaccine. The source was CD4+ T cells from PBMCs cultured without peptide, collected before COVID-19 vaccination. The chain joins TRBV12-3 or TRBV12-4 to TRBJ2-1, with D uncertain. The CDR3 sequence: CASSLTQSNEQFF. CDR3 DNA sequence: TGTGCCAGCAGTTTGACACAGAGTAATGAGCAGTTCTTC.